This TCR beta chain was captured by sequencing in a study of OX40 agonist ivuxolimab in advanced cancers. The CDR3 contains 16 residues. The V gene's germline CDR1 is SGHRS and CDR2 YFSETQ. With 3 bases removed from V and 5 bases from J, the gap between germline ends came to 18 bases. Study findings and constraints: Low levels of normalized T-cell clonal expansion also appeared in some nonresponders. The expanded peripheral T cells' antigen specificity was not determined.

As concerns this clone: Its antigen remains unidentified.

The assay was immunoSEQ multiplex PCR, and TCRdb's table has in-frame clones only and misses some. The table shows about 98,000 clones, with roughly nine tenths occurring only once. This receptor was taken from an adult with an advanced solid tumor such as melanoma, head and neck, liver or kidney cancer. The rearrangement uses TRBV5-1 and TRBJ2-1; possible D gene TRBD2, 6 bases. The material was CD4+ or CD8+ T cells sorted from blood, obtained in a trial of the OX40 agonist ivuxolimab. In DNA form, the CDR3 reads TGCGCCAGCAGCTCGGGGACTGCCCCTTTCGACAATGAGCAGTTCTTC. Residues: CASSSGTAPFDNEQFF.